This T cell receptor beta chain stems from a study of T cells in Graves' hyperthyroidism and ophthalmopathy. This clonotype has more than one count but fewer than ten. Its antigen is currently unknown. PBMCs came from more than 9 ml fresh peripheral blood. TCR beta CDR3 regions were amplified from RNA. HTBI primers were used for first-round RT-PCR of the TCR CDR3. TCRdb analysed the multiplex PCR reads with MiXCR anew, one entry per CDR3 protein. In the table there are 500,000 to 700,000 distinct CDR3 sequences, 16% of which are singletons. V was clipped by 4 bases and J by 5 bases; unmatched bases: 4. Germline V gene lookup returns CDR1 SQVTM and CDR2 ANQGSEA. The CDR3 runs 13 residues. The study, taken as a whole, reports: The model predicted ophthalmopathy a median approximately seven months before onset. Blood held most thyroid clonotypes expanded above 0.001 frequency.

The TCR sequence derives from a woman aged 18-29 years with Graves' hyperthyroidism. J is TRBJ2-7 and V is TRBV29-1; 11 bases align to TRBD1. The sample was blood. Here the CDR3 reads CSVADRGRHEQYF. CDR3 in DNA: TGCAGCGTTGCGGACAGGGGGCGCCACGAGCAGTACTTC.